The present entry profiles one TCR beta chain with its context. Its antigen is still unknown. No much larger clone exists at a distance of one base, and base qualities are not known. The data were taken from a study of lymphopenia after photon versus proton radiotherapy (dated by TCRdb to about 2019). Concerning the study at large: In patients with gastrointestinal tumors who developed high-grade lymphopenia, the study compared the immunological effects of photon radiation therapy with those of proton radiation therapy. The study was designed to characterize how the impact on the immune system differs between the two radiation modalities. The cohort included approximately 22 patients with gastrointestinal tumors who developed lymphopenia after receiving either photon or proton therapy. What the research found in general, with its limitations: Once the lymphocyte count had reached its nadir, the repertoires of photon-treated patients showed oligoclonal expansion, particularly of CD8+ Temra cells, and this expansion drove the decline in diversity. The authors looked at the survival association only in patients who died, and they framed better survival with proton therapy as a possibility rather than a demonstrated result. Relative stability during treatment was observed in proton-treated patients, whereas loss of naive T cells and TCR diversity and gain of effector/memory populations were observed in photon-treated patients. Across the cohort, among patients who died, a greater drop in TCR diversity after the nadir was inversely correlated with overall survival time.

CDR1 and CDR2 (ENHRY, SYGVKD) derive from the germline V gene. The CDR3 covers 12 residues, taking in both the cysteine and the phenylalanine. Only the CDR3 region is kept as DNA, spanning 36 bases read in frame from base 1. The germline ends are 8 bases apart after V is trimmed by 4 bases and J by 8 bases. Preparation of the library involved the immunoSEQ multiplex PCR assay. Deep sequencing of rearranged TCR beta loci, alongside multiparametric flow cytometry, was used to profile T cell repertoires. Sourced from immuneACCESS, this table was stored by TCRdb with only in-frame sequences that have V and J called. A share of the clones is absent; for the studies checked, an unresolved V gene accounts for under half, and the remainder has no known explanation. The sample table records more than 4,000 clones; roughly 71% of these occur just once. 50% of the sample belongs to the ten largest clones.

The sequence was obtained from a man aged 80 or over with esophageal cancer. The source was peripheral blood, collected from a patient treated with proton-based radiotherapy. The chain uses TRBV10-3 and TRBJ1-4, with no confidently assigned D gene. The CDR3 in this case is CAISGKSEKLFF. The sequence in DNA is TGTGCCATCAGTGGTAAATCCGAAAAACTGTTTTTT.